This note documents a single T cell receptor (beta chain) sequence. Antigen specificity is unknown. These data are taken from a study of OX40 agonist ivuxolimab in advanced cancers. Whole-study context: Anti-PD-1, anti-PD-L1 or anti-CTLA-4 therapy given earlier was allowed, and approximately 43% had some. Study observations and caveats: There was clonal expansion of CD4+ and CD8+ blood T cells by week 6 at 0.1 to 3.0 mg/kg. Partial responders treated at 0.1-3.0 mg/kg exhibited clonal expansion among the lowest measured.

The CDR3 is made up of 16 amino acids. The germline V gene has CDR1 MNHEY and CDR2 SMNVEV (reference sequence). The V gene end was trimmed by 2 bases and the J gene end by 0 bases; junction bases not matched to a gene: 4. TCRdb's table, derived via immunoSEQ multiplex PCR, lists solely in-frame clones and lacks some. The data show some 22,000 clones, about 86% seen once. The sequence was obtained from an adult with an advanced solid tumor such as melanoma, head and neck, liver or kidney cancer. The material was CD4+ or CD8+ T cells sorted from blood, obtained in a trial of the OX40 agonist ivuxolimab. The chain recombines TRBV27 with TRBJ1-5, with 7 bases that match TRBD1. This CDR3 is CASSLLGTVSNQPQHF. The CDR3 coding sequence is TGTGCCAGCAGTTTACTAGGGACAGTTAGCAATCAGCCCCAGCATTTT.